One sample yielded the 32 T cell receptor beta chains listed below, sequenced in a study of cytomegalovirus exposure and HLA in healthy donors. Amplification used 60 Vbeta primers and 13 Jbeta primers. The table came from immunoSEQ multiplex PCR; TCRdb's copy has only in-frame clones and leaves some out. Altogether around 150,000 clones are present, approximately 71% being singletons, with the ten largest covering around 7.7%. Sequencing was done on a sample of PBMCs. These receptor sequences come from a middle-aged woman in good health and CMV-seropositive.

With respect to this clone: Other DNA sequences in the sample encode the same CDR3. V is TRBV9 and J is TRBJ2-3, with D possibly being TRBD2 (6 bases). V dropped 0 bases and J dropped 3 bases, with 11 bases sitting between them. Per the germline V gene, CDR1 is SGDLS and CDR2 is YYNGEE. The CDR3 is 15 amino acids. In nucleotides, the CDR3 is TGTGCCAGCAGCGTAGTTGGTAGCGGAACAGATACGCAGTATTTT. It translates to CASSVVGSGTDTQYF.

The chain carries TRBV29-1 and TRBJ1-2; possibly TRBD1 for D (6 bases). The germline gives CDR1 SQVTM, CDR2 ANQGSEA. The CDR3 is 12 amino acids. Trimming took off 4 bases at V and 7 bases at J, with 13 bases between the two ends. CDR3: CSVGQGQGGYTF. In DNA, the CDR3 is TGCAGCGTTGGTCAGGGGCAGGGTGGCTACACCTTC.

J is TRBJ2-1 and V is TRBV19; a possible D gene is TRBD1 (6 bases). Germline V gene lookup returns CDR1 LNHDA and CDR2 SQIVND (reference sequence). Trimming stripped 7 bases from V and 4 bases from J, with 20 bases between. The CDR3 is made up of 16 amino acids. The CDR3 reads CASTSFPGQRYNEQFF. Here the CDR3 DNA reads TGTGCCAGTACGTCCTTTCCTGGACAGCGATACAATGAGCAGTTCTTC.

This clone was seen a single time. The chain has TRBV5-1 and TRBJ1-2, with D uncertain. CDR3 length: 16 amino acids. The germline gives CDR1 SGHRS, CDR2 YFSETQ. The V and J ends lost 4 bases and 3 bases respectively, with 19 bases between them. CDR3 protein: CASSPRAGESDYGYTF. The CDR3 coding sequence is TGCGCCAGCAGCCCTAGGGCCGGGGAGAGCGACTATGGCTACACCTTC.

This chain connects TRBV19 to TRBJ1-1; D is uncertain. The CDR3 consists of 12 residues. From germline, CDR1 is LNHDA and CDR2 SQIVND (reference sequence). Trimming took off 5 bases at V and 12 bases at J, with 16 bases between the two ends. DNA for the CDR3: TGTGCCAGTAGTCCGGCCGAGGCGAACCCTTTCTTT. The encoded protein is CASSPAEANPFF.

CDR3 DNA: TGTGCCAGCAGCATGCGGGGAGCGGGGGAGAAAAAATACGAGCAGTACTTC. This encodes CASSMRGAGEKKYEQYF. V gene TRBV5-6 combines with J gene TRBJ2-7, with TRBD2 identical over 8 bases. Looked up from germline, CDR1 is SGHDT and CDR2 is YYEEEE. V lost 4 bases and J lost 4; bases outside the gene matches: 16. The CDR3 runs 17 residues.

This clone was recorded only once. V gene TRBV4-3 combines with J gene TRBJ2-6; D might be TRBD1 (6 bases). The germline gives CDR1 LGHNA, CDR2 YSLEER. The CDR3 is 17 amino acids. The V end lost 1 base, the J end lost 0 bases, and 10 bases lay between the germline ends. In DNA form, the CDR3 reads TGCGCCAGCAGCCAAGGGACAGTCACCTCTGGGGCCAACGTCCTGACTTTC. Its protein is CASSQGTVTSGANVLTF.

This clone was found a few times. The rearrangement links TRBV28 to TRBJ2-2; 7 bases are shared with TRBD1. Germline V gene sequence: CDR1 MDHEN, CDR2 SYDVKM. V was pared by 8 bases and J by 2 bases, with 5 bases of the junction left unmatched. This CDR3 contains 14 residues. The CDR3 DNA sequence: TGTGCCAGCGGGCCAGGGGGTAACACCGGGGAGCTGTTTTTT. Residues: CASGPGGNTGELFF.

The genes are TRBV7-2 and TRBJ2-2, with 11 bases lining up with TRBD1. CDR1 is SGHTA and CDR2 is FQGNSA in the germline V gene. The V segment lost 4 bases and the J segment 8 bases; nucleotides outside the gene matches: 9. CDR3 length equals 16 residues. CDR3 protein: CASSSSDRGRVGELFF. CDR3 DNA sequence: TGTGCCAGCAGCTCTTCGGACAGGGGGCGTGTAGGGGAGCTGTTTTTT.

This sequence joins TRBV29-1 and TRBJ1-1; a possible D gene is TRBD1 (6 bases). The ends were cut back, 6 bases at V and 2 bases at J, with 10 bases in the middle. This CDR3 is 12 amino acids long. The germline CDR1 and CDR2 sequences are SQVTM and ANQGSEA. The CDR3 sequence: CSVLDRNTEAFF. DNA of the CDR3: TGCAGCGTACTGGACAGAAACACTGAAGCTTTCTTT.

This clone was counted between two and nine times. The CDR3 spells CASSLALNPRHYEQYF. In DNA form, the CDR3 reads TGTGCCAGCAGCTTAGCCCTTAACCCGCGCCATTACGAGCAGTACTTC. J is TRBJ2-7 and V is TRBV7-9, with unresolved D. V lost 0 bases to trimming and J lost 4 bases, with 16 bases between them. The CDR3 is 16 amino acids. Germline CDR1 SEHNR, CDR2 FQNEAQ (reference sequence).

This chain uses TRBV7-9 with TRBJ1-3, with 8 nucleotides matching TRBD1. The CDR3 contains 18 residues. Germline CDR1 is SEHNR and CDR2 is FQNEAQ (reference sequence). The ends lost 8 bases at V and 3 bases at J; junction bases unmatched: 18. The CDR3 nucleotides are TGTGCCAGCGCCCACGGTTGGCAGGGGGCGATCCGTGGAAACACCATATATTTT. This translates into CASAHGWQGAIRGNTIYF.

The chain has TRBV4-1 and TRBJ2-2; TRBD2 matches 7 bases. From germline, CDR1 is MGHRA and CDR2 YSYEKL. The CDR3 is 17 residues long. V lost 2 bases, J lost 7 bases, and 13 bases stayed unmatched. The CDR3 spells CASSQSLRGRAFGELFF. DNA for the CDR3: TGCGCCAGCAGCCAATCGCTTCGCGGGAGAGCATTCGGGGAGCTGTTTTTT.

This clone was picked up a small number of times. The rearrangement links TRBV15 to TRBJ2-3; 10 positions agree with TRBD2. This CDR3 contains 16 residues. Germline values: CDR1 LNHNV, CDR2 YYDKDF (reference sequence). Trimming cost V 0 bases and J 6 bases; bases outside gene matches: 6. The CDR3 nucleotides read TGTGCCACCAGCAGAGAAGCGGGAGGGCCGGGGGATACGCAGTATTTT. This encodes CATSREAGGPGDTQYF. The variable domain in full, completed from reference TRBV15 and TRBJ2-3, reads DAMVIQNPRYQVTQFGKPVTLSCSQTLNHNVMYWYQQKSSQAPKLLFHYYDKDFNNEADTPDNFQSRRPNTSFCFLDIRSPGLGDTAMYLCATSREAGGPGDTQYFGPGTRLTVL.

V and J are TRBV19 and TRBJ2-1, with TRBD2 identical over 11 bases. Germline V gives CDR1 LNHDA, CDR2 SQIVND (reference sequence). With 5 bases clipped from V and 6 bases from J, the junction kept 9 bases outside the gene matches. The CDR3 is made up of 16 amino acids. This CDR3 reads CASSGKLAGVGNEQFF. The CDR3 DNA reads TGTGCCAGTAGTGGAAAACTAGCGGGAGTTGGCAATGAGCAGTTCTTC.

The chain is built from TRBV5-4 and TRBJ2-7; 8 nucleotides agree with TRBD2. CDR3 length: 16 amino acids. The ends lost 0 bases at V and 5 bases at J; junction bases unmatched: 10. Germline assignment: CDR1 SGHNT and CDR2 YYREEE (reference sequence). DNA of the CDR3: TGTGCCAGCAGCTTGGCCCCGAGCGGGAGTCGCAACGAGCAGTACTTC. It encodes CASSLAPSGSRNEQYF.

The V call is TRBV14, the J call TRBJ2-7; 9 bases are shared with TRBD1. CDR3 length: 16 residues. Trimming cost V 2 bases and J 2 bases; bases outside gene matches: 7. Looked up from germline, CDR1 is SGHDN and CDR2 is FVKESK. The CDR3: CASSQTPGQGPYEQYF. The DNA for the CDR3 is TGTGCCAGCAGCCAAACTCCGGGACAGGGCCCCTACGAGCAGTACTTC.

This clone showed up just a few times. The CDR3 is CASSLFPRTVVNQPQHF. CDR3 nucleotides: TGTGCCAGCAGCTTGTTCCCCCGGACAGTGGTCAATCAGCCCCAGCATTTT. The chain links TRBV5-8 to TRBJ1-5; TRBD1 is a possible D gene (6 bases). Trimming stripped 1 base from V and 3 bases from J, with 17 bases between. This CDR3 is built from 17 residues. CDR1 and CDR2 from the germline V gene are SGHTS and YDEGEE.

The J gene is TRBJ2-2, the V gene TRBV5-1, with D unclear. The germline V gene encodes CDR1 SGHRS and CDR2 YFSETQ. The CDR3 has 14 residues. Trimming removed 0 bases at V and 3 bases at J, with 6 bases between. Here the CDR3 reads CASSLATDTGELFF. The CDR3 nucleotides are TGCGCCAGCAGCTTGGCTACCGACACCGGGGAGCTGTTTTTT.

This clone was observed a few times. The chain joins TRBV5-1 to TRBJ1-2, with D perhaps matching TRBD1 (6 bases). The CDR3 length is 14 residues. V shed 3 bases and J shed 4 bases, with 13 bases lying between them. CDR1 SGHRS and CDR2 YFSETQ come from the germline V gene. CDR3 region: CASSWETGTYGYTF. The CDR3 region has the DNA TGCGCCAGCAGCTGGGAGACAGGAACCTATGGCTACACCTTC.

V is TRBV9 and J is TRBJ1-1, with D uncertain. Per the germline V gene, CDR1 is SGDLS and CDR2 is YYNGEE. The CDR3 runs 14 residues. V was cut by 0 bases and J by 1 base, with 7 bases left in between. CDR3 region: CASSVDNRNTEAFF. For the CDR3, the DNA is TGTGCCAGCAGCGTAGATAACAGGAACACTGAAGCTTTCTTT.

This clone was picked up a small number of times. V usage is TRBV19 and J usage is TRBJ1-5; 11 bases match TRBD1. The V and J ends lost 4 bases and 4 bases, in that order; junction bases with no gene match: 6. Looked up from germline, CDR1 is LNHDA and CDR2 is SQIVND (reference sequence). CDR3 length: 16 residues. The CDR3 loop is CASSKDRGRINQPQHF. The CDR3 DNA is TGTGCCAGTAGTAAGGACAGGGGGCGGATAAATCAGCCCCAGCATTTT.

The J gene is TRBJ2-1, the V gene TRBV7-2; no firm D call. CDR1 and CDR2 (germline): SGHTA, FQGNSA. The CDR3 spans 13 residues. Trimming cost V 5 bases and J 9 bases, with 14 bases left between them. The CDR3 sequence: CASSTYGSPEQFF. In DNA form, the CDR3 reads TGTGCCAGCAGCACGTACGGGTCACCTGAGCAGTTCTTC.

The CDR3 protein is CASSSGQGAEEQYF. Here the CDR3 DNA reads TGTGCCAGCAGCTCGGGACAGGGGGCCGAGGAGCAGTACTTC. The chain joins TRBV7-9 to TRBJ2-7; 12 nucleotides align to TRBD1. Trimming removed 4 bases from V and 7 bases from J; junction bases left unmatched: 5. Germline CDR1 is SEHNR and CDR2 is FQNEAQ (reference sequence). This CDR3 region has 14 residues.

The chain uses TRBV5-4 and TRBJ1-5, with D hard to call. V was shortened by 0 bases and J by 3 bases, with 13 bases between the two germline ends. CDR1 is SGHNT, CDR2 YYREEE, per germline (reference sequence). The CDR3 extends over 16 amino acids. The CDR3 sequence: CASSLGGRSLNQPQHF. CDR3 nucleotides: TGTGCCAGCAGCTTGGGAGGGCGAAGCCTCAATCAGCCCCAGCATTTT. Full variable domain (missing parts from reference TRBV5-4 and TRBJ1-5): ETGVTQSPTHLIKTRGQQVTLRCSSQSGHNTVSWYQQALGQGPQFIFQYYREEENGRGNFPPRFSGLQFPNYSSELNVNALELDDSALYLCASSLGGRSLNQPQHFGDGTRLSIL.

The chain recombines TRBV28 with TRBJ1-3; no reliable D call. The CDR3 consists of 13 residues. From germline, CDR1 is MDHEN and CDR2 SYDVKM. V lost 6 bases to trimming and J lost 3 bases, with 9 bases between them. The CDR3 loop is CASSAVRGNTIYF. CDR3 DNA sequence: TGTGCCAGCAGCGCGGTTCGTGGAAACACCATATATTTT.

The rearrangement uses TRBV10-3 and TRBJ2-1; 9 positions match TRBD2. After removal of 3 bases from V and 6 bases from J, the junction contained 6 bases not matched to a gene. The CDR3 loop spans 15 amino acids. Germline-derived CDR1 and CDR2 are ENHRY and SYGVKD. CDR3 protein: CAISDGAGGLNEQFF. CDR3 coding DNA: TGTGCCATCAGTGATGGGGCGGGAGGGCTCAATGAGCAGTTCTTC.

There are a few counts of this clone. This chain joins TRBV7-2 and TRBJ2-5, with D maybe TRBD2 (6 bases). Germline CDR1 is SGHTA and CDR2 is FQGNSA. V lost 3 bases and J lost 5, with 16 bases in between. This CDR3 is built from 15 residues. The CDR3 DNA reads as TGTGCCAGCAGCTTGGGGGGAGGTCTGTTGGAGACCCAGTACTTC. Encoded protein: CASSLGGGLLETQYF. Using reference TRBV7-2 and TRBJ2-5 for the parts outside the CDR3, the full variable domain is GAGVSQSPSNKVTEKGKDVELRCDPISGHTALYWYRQSLGQGLEFLIYFQGNSAPDKSGLPSDRFSAERTGGSVSTLTIQRTQQEDSAVYLCASSLGGGLLETQYFGPGTRLLVL.

CDR3 in amino acids: CASREIGTGGNEQFF. For the CDR3, the DNA is TGTGCCAGCAGGGAAATTGGGACAGGGGGCAATGAGCAGTTCTTC. This chain connects TRBV25-1 to TRBJ2-1; 11 bases align to TRBD1. V trimming: 6 bases; J trimming: 6 bases; junction bases outside the gene matches: 7. Germline lookup yields CDR1 MGHDK and CDR2 SYGVNS. This CDR3 has 15 amino acids.

V and J are TRBV28 and TRBJ2-3; TRBD2 aligns across 7 bases. The CDR3 is 16 amino acids. Germline-derived CDR1 and CDR2 are MDHEN and SYDVKM. Trimming removed 8 bases from V and 4 bases from J; junction bases left unmatched: 15. The CDR3, as DNA: TGTGCCAGCCAGTTATATGGGGGGGTGAGTGCAGATACGCAGTATTTT. Translation gives CASQLYGGVSADTQYF.

The chain links TRBV4-3 to TRBJ2-3, with D possibly being TRBD1 (6 bases). Trimming shortened V by 4 bases and J by 1 base, and 9 bases separated the two germline ends. Germline CDR1 and CDR2: LGHNA and YSLEER. The CDR3 has 14 amino acids. CDR3 DNA sequence: TGCGCCAGCAGCCGGAACAGGGGCACAGATACGCAGTATTTT. This gives the protein CASSRNRGTDTQYF.

This chain links TRBV6-1 with TRBJ1-5, with TRBD1 identical over 7 bases. Looked up from germline, CDR1 is MNHNS and CDR2 is SASEGT. This CDR3 region has 15 residues. V lost 5 bases and J lost 3; bases outside the gene matches: 7. The CDR3 protein is CASSRGTANNQPQHF. CDR3 DNA: TGTGCCAGCAGTCGCGGGACAGCTAACAATCAGCCCCAGCATTTT.